This T cell receptor (beta chain) emerged from a study of T cells in Graves' hyperthyroidism and ophthalmopathy. General observations from the study: Peripheral blood also featured most of the thyroid clonotypes expanded above 0.001.

Patients aged 18 to 65 with hyperthyroidism were newly diagnosed, with duration under 2 months. The blood specimen was taken at initial hyperthyroidism diagnosis, before any ophthalmopathy symptoms. An approximately 10 ml volume of fresh peripheral blood provided the PBMCs. TCR beta CDR3 region amplification was performed from RNA transcripts. First-round RT-PCR with HTBI primers amplified the TCR CDR3 region. TCRdb re-called the multiplex PCR reads through MiXCR, storing one row per CDR3 protein. The sample includes about 150,000 distinct CDR3 sequences, more than 20% of them seen just once. This clonotype was recorded many times. The antigen is undetermined. The sequenced sample was blood. This TCR was sampled from a woman aged 45-59 years with Graves' hyperthyroidism that later progressed to Graves' ophthalmopathy.

The CDR3 spells CASGSDRERLDGYTF. As DNA, the CDR3 is TGTGCCAGCGGGTCGGACAGGGAGCGTTTGGATGGCTACACCTTC. The chain links TRBV27 to TRBJ1-2; 8 bases match TRBD1. The J segment lost 6 bases and the V segment lost 8 bases, leaving 14 bases of the junction unmatched. CDR3 length equals 15 residues. Germline assignment: CDR1 MNHEY and CDR2 SMNVEV (reference sequence).